The clone carrying this T cell receptor beta chain has a handful of counts. The target antigen is unknown. 60 Vbeta and 13 Jbeta primers were used in PCR. Sequencing used immunoSEQ multiplex PCR; TCRdb keeps in-frame clones, though not all of them. The sample lists around 230,000 clones; around 80% were seen once. The data were taken from a study of cytomegalovirus exposure and HLA in healthy donors. Looking at the study overall: Clustering assigned 81% of the roughly 400 genotyped donors to the Caucasian-associated ancestry cluster.

The ends were cut back, 5 bases at V and 8 bases at J, with 13 bases in the middle. Germline lookup yields CDR1 SGHNT and CDR2 YENEEA. This CDR3 is built from 13 residues. Regarding the study as a whole: Owing to their indistinguishability, certain V segments, notably TRBV6-2 and TRBV6-3, were excluded. Being productive about 90% or about 30% of the time was typical of most TCR beta V segments in an earlier analysis. Across HLA loci, a later analysis found differing TCR association rates, with DRB1 most and HLA-C fewest.

This chain uses TRBV11-3 with TRBJ2-1; D ambiguous. This clonotype was sampled from a man aged 40-50 years in good health and CMV-seropositive. The sample was PBMCs. CDR3 in amino acids: CASSPTSSHEQFF. The CDR3 DNA reads as TGTGCCAGCAGCCCTACGAGCTCCCATGAGCAGTTCTTC.